The subject of this entry is one T cell receptor (beta chain). This clonotype was recorded at least ten times. It has no known antigen specificity. No base qualities exist here, and no much larger clone lies one base off it. These data are taken from a study of CD8+CD57+ T cells in acquired aplastic anemia (dated by TCRdb to 2017 to 2018). Study-wide context: A mean of approximately 2.9 ug of DNA, ranging from 0.2 to 27.4 ug, was extracted from sorted CD4+ and CD8+ cells. Mean read counts for healthy donor samples were about 10.8 million for CD4+ cells and 11 million to 14 million for CD8+ cells.

General conclusions and limits of the study: Approximately 31 CD8+ CDR3 sequences were found in both patients and controls but appeared to be highly expressed in patients and within the immunodominant clones of the patients. CD8+ Simpson's diversity did not differ significantly between patients and healthy controls (P=0.060).

Genomic DNA served as template for TCR beta VDJ combination and CDR3 sequence profiling. An Illumina HiSeq 2000 was used for TCR repertoire sequencing. The authors' analysis ran thus. TRBV/TRBJ rearrangement plots, CDR3 size and DJ length profiles, and Simpson's diversity index were used to evaluate the repertoires. The most abundant DNA sequence in the deep sequencing data was taken as the immunodominant clone. CDR3 amino acid sequences were screened for sharing across subjects and compared with published repertoires and the VDJdb database. TCRdb ran its own pipeline on the public reads, namely fastp trimming at Q25 and MiXCR clone calling, and kept in-frame beta chains. Rows are unified per CDR3 protein, each entry keeping the most common DNA and genes. These V and J calls rely on TCRdb rather than the paper's analysis. The sample includes a few hundred thousand distinct CDR3 sequences, with 30% to 40% observed a single time. Of the sample, roughly 1.1% is held by the ten largest clones.

TCR repertoires of sorted CD4+ and CD8+ blood T cells from severe aplastic anemia patients and healthy subjects were deep-sequenced in the study. Ficoll-Paque density gradient centrifugation was used to isolate peripheral blood mononuclear cells. Before DNA was extracted, CD4+ and CD8+ T cells were sorted using either FACS or magnetic beads. This clonotype was obtained from a human donor in good health, serving as a control. Sequenced input: sorted CD4+, CD8+, or CD8+CD57+ T cells (not recorded which) from PBMCs.

For the CDR3, the sequence is CASSLFRGSPLHF. In nucleotides, the sequence is TGTGCCAGCAGCTTATTCCGGGGATCACCCCTCCACTTT. The chain is assembled from TRBV7-2 and TRBJ1-6; the D gene cannot be named for sure. The CDR3 covers 13 residues, taking in both the cysteine and the phenylalanine. Of all the DNA, just the CDR3 is kept, 39 bases in frame from base 1. V loses 2 bases of germline sequence and J loses 10 bases, and the interval between the two ends is 9 bases. CDR1 and CDR2 were assigned from the germline V gene as SGHTA and FQGNSA.